This T cell receptor beta chain comes out of a study of neoadjuvant anti-PD-1 for oral cavity cancer. Overall study: Non-progressing patients received a fourth nivolumab dose near day 43, then surgery on days 50-56.

Six replicates per PBMC sample, mostly from around 500 ng of genomic DNA. Some clones are missing from TCRdb's copy, which holds only in-frame ones; the method was immunoSEQ multiplex PCR. The sample carries 12,000 or so clones, around 75% recorded once. The time point denotes: after neoadjuvant nivolumab, at surgical resection. These newly diagnosed stage II-IVA oral cavity squamous cell carcinoma patients had no prior systemic or radiation treatment. Trimming pared 4 bases from V and 4 bases from J, leaving 16 bases between. The CDR3 sequence is 16 residues long. The germline gives CDR1 MNHEY, CDR2 SMNVEV (reference sequence).

The source is a person aged 40 to 85 with oral cavity squamous cell carcinoma. Here the sequenced sample was PBMCs, taken after nivolumab (anti-PD-1) treatment. The V and J genes are TRBV27 and TRBJ1-4; possible D gene TRBD1, 5 bases. The DNA of the CDR3 is TGTGCCAGCAGTTCCTTTCTCAGGGCCCATAATGAAAAACTGTTTTTT. Translating gives CASSSFLRAHNEKLFF.